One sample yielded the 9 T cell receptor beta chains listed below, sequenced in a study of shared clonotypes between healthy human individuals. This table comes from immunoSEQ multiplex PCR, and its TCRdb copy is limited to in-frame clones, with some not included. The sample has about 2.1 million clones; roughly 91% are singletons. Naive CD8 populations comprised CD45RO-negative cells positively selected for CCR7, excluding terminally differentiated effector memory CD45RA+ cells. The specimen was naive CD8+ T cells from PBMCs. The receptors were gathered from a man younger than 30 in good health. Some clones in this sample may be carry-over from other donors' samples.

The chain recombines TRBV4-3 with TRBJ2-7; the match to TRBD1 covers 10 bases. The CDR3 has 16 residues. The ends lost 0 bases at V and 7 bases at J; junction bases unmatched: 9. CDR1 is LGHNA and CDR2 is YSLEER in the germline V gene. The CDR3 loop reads CASSQERQGASAEQYF. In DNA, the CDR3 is TGCGCCAGCAGCCAAGAACGACAGGGGGCTTCGGCGGAGCAGTACTTC.

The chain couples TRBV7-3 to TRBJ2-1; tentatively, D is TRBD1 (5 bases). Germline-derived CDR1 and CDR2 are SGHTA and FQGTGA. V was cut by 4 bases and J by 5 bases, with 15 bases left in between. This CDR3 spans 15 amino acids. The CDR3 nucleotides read TGTGCCAGCAGCTCGCCTAGGGGCGGCCACAATGAGCAGTTCTTC. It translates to CASSSPRGGHNEQFF.

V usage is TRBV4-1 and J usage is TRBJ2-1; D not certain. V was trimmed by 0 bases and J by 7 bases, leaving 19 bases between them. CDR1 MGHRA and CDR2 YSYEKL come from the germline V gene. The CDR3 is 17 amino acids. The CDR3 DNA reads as TGCGCCAGCAGCCAAGAAAGGATCGGGCAGGTATTTAATGAGCAGTTCTTC. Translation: CASSQERIGQVFNEQFF.

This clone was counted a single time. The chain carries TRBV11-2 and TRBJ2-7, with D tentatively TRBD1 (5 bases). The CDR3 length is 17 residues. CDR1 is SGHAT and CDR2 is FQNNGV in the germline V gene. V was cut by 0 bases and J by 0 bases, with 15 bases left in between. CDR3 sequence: CASSLDIQGFGSYEQYF. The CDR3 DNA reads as TGTGCCAGCAGCTTAGATATCCAGGGTTTTGGCTCCTACGAGCAGTACTTC.

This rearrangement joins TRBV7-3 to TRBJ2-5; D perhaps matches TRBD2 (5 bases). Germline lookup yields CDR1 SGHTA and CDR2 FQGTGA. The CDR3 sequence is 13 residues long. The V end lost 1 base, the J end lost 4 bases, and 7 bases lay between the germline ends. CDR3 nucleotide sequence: TGTGCCAGCAGCTTAAGCGGAGGAGAGACCCAGTACTTC. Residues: CASSLSGGETQYF.

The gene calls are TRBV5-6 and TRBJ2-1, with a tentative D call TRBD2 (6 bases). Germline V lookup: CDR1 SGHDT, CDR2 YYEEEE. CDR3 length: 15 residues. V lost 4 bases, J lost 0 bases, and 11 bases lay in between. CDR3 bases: TGTGCCAGCAGCCGCGGCGGGGCCTCCTACAATGAGCAGTTCTTC. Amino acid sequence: CASSRGGASYNEQFF.

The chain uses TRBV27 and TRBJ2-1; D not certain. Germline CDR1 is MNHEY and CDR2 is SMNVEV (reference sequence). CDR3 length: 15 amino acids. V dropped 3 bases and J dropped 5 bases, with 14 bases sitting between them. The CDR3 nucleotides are TGTGCCAGCAGTTTCCTATCAACGTGGGACAATGAGCAGTTCTTC. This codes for CASSFLSTWDNEQFF.

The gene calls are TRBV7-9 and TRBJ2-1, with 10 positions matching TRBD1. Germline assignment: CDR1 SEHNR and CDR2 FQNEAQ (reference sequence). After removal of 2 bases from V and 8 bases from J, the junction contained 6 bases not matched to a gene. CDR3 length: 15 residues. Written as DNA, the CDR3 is TGTGCCAGCAGCTTATGGGACAGGGGATATGATGAGCAGTTCTTC. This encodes CASSLWDRGYDEQFF.

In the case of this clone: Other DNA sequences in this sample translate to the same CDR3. The CDR3 protein is CASSLGTAYGYTF. CDR3 nucleotide sequence: TGTGCCAGCAGTTTAGGGACAGCCTATGGCTACACCTTC. The V and J genes are TRBV28 and TRBJ1-2; 7 positions agree with TRBD1. With V trimmed by 2 bases and J by 4 bases, 1 base remained unmatched. The CDR3 sequence is 13 residues long. The germline CDR1 and CDR2 sequences are MDHEN and SYDVKM.